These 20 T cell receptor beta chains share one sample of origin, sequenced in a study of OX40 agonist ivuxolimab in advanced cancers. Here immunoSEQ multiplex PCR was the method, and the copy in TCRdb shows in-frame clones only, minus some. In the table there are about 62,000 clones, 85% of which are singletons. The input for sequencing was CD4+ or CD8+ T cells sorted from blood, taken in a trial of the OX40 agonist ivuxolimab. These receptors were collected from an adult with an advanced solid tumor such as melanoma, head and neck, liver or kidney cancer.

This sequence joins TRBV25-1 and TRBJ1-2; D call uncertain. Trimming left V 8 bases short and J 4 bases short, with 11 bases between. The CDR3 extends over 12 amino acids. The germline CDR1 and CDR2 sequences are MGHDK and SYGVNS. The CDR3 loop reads CASEPGFYGYTF. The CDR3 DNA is TGTGCCAGCGAACCGGGGTTCTATGGCTACACCTTC.

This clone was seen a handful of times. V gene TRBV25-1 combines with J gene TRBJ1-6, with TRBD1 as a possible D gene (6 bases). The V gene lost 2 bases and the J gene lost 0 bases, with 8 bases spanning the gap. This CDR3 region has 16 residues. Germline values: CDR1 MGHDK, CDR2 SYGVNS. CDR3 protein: CASSEATGSYNSPLHF. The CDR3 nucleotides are TGTGCCAGCAGTGAAGCGACAGGCTCCTATAATTCACCCCTCCACTTT.

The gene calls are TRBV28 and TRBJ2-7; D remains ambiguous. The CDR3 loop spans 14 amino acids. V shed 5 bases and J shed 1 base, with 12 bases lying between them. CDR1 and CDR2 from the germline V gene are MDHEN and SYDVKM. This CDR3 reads CASSLIDTSYEQYF. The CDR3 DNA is TGTGCCAGCAGTCTCATAGACACATCCTACGAGCAGTACTTC.

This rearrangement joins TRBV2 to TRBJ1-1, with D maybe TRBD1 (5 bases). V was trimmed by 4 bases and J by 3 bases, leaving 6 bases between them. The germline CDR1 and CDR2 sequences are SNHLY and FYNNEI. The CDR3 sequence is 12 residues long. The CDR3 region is CASSGRDTEAFF. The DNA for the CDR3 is TGTGCCAGCAGTGGCAGGGACACTGAAGCTTTCTTT.

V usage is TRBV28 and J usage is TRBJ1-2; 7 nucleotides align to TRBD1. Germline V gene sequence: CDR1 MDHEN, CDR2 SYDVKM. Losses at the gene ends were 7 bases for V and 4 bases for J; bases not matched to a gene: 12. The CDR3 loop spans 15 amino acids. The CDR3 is CASTLGPQGTYGYTF. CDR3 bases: TGTGCCAGCACCTTGGGGCCACAGGGGACCTATGGCTACACCTTC.

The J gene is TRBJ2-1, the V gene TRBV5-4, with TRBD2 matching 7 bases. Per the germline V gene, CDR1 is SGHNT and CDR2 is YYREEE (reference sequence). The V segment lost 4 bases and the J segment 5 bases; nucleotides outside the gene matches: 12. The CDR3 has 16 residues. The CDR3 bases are TGTGCCAGCAGCCTGCGGACTAGTCGGGGGGACAATGAGCAGTTCTTC. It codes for CASSLRTSRGDNEQFF.

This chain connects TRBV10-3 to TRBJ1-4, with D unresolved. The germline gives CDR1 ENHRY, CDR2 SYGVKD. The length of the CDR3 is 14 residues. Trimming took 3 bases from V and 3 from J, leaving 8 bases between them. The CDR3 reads CAISETEPNEKLFF. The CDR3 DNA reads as TGTGCCATCAGTGAAACAGAACCTAATGAAAAACTGTTTTTT.

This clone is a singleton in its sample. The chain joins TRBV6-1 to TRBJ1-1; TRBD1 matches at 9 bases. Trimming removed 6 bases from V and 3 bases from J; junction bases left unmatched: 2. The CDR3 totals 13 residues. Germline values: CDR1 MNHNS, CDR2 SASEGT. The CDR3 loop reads CASRGQGDTEAFF. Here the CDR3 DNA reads TGTGCCAGCAGGGGACAGGGAGACACTGAAGCTTTCTTT.

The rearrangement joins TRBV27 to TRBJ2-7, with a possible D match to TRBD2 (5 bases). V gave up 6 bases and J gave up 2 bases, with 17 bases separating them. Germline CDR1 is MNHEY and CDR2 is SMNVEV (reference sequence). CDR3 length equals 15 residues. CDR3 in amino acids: CASRKTDFGAYEQYF. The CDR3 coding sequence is TGTGCCAGCAGGAAGACGGACTTTGGGGCCTACGAGCAGTACTTC.

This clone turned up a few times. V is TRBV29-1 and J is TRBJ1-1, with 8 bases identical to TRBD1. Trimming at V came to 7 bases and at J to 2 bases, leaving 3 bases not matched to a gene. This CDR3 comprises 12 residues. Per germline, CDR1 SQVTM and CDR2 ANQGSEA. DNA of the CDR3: TGCAGCGCAGGACAGGGAAACACTGAAGCTTTCTTT. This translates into CSAGQGNTEAFF.

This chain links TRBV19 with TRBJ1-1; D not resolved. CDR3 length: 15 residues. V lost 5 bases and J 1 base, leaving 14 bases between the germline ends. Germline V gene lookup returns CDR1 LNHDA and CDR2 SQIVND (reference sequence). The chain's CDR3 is CASSPGRWGNTEAFF. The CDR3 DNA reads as TGTGCCAGTAGTCCAGGACGGTGGGGGAACACTGAAGCTTTCTTT.

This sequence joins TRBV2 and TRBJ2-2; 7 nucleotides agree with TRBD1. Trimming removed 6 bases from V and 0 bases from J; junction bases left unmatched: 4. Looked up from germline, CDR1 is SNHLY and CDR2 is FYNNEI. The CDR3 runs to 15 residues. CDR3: CASSLDRANTGELFF. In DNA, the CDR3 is TGTGCCAGCAGCCTCGACAGGGCGAACACCGGGGAGCTGTTTTTT. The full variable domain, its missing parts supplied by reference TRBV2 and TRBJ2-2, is EPEVTQTPSHQVTQMGQEVILRCVPISNHLYFYWYRQILGQKVEFLVSFYNNEISEKSEIFDDQFSVERPDGSNFTLKIRSTKLEDSAMYFCASSLDRANTGELFFGEGSRLTVL.

The CDR3 sequence is CSAQGGALGWDTDTQYF. For the CDR3, the DNA is TGCAGCGCCCAAGGGGGGGCGCTTGGTTGGGACACAGATACGCAGTATTTT. The genes are TRBV29-1 and TRBJ2-3; a weak D match, TRBD2 (7 bases). The V gene's germline CDR1 is SQVTM and CDR2 ANQGSEA. V was trimmed by 7 bases and J by 2 bases, leaving 25 bases between them. The CDR3 covers 17 residues.

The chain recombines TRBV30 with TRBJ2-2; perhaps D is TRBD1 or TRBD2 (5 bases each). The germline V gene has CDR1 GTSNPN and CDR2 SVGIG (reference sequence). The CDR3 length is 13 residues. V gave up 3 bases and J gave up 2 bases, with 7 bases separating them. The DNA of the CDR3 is TGTGCCTGGAGGGGGACCAACACCGGGGAGCTGTTTTTT. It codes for CAWRGTNTGELFF.

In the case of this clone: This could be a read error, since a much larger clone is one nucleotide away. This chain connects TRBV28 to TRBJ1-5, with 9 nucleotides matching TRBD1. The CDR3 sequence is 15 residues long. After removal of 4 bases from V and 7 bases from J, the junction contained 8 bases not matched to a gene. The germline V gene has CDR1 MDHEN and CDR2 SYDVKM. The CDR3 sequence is CASSSPGTGTQPQHF. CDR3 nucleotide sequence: TGTGCCAGCAGTTCCCCCGGGACAGGGACCCAGCCCCAGCATTTT.

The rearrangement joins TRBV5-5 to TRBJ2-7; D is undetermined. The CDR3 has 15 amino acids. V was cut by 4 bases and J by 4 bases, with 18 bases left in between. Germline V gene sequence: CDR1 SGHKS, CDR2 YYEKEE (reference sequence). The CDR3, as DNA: TGTGCCAGCAGCCAAGGATCGGGCATGTTTTACGAGCAGTACTTC. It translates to CASSQGSGMFYEQYF.

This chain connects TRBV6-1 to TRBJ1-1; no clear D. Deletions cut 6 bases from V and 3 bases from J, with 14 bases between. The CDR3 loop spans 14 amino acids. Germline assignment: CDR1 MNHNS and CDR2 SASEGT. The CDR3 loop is CASSPGRLYTEAFF. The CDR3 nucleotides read TGTGCCAGCAGCCCGGGCCGACTCTACACTGAAGCTTTCTTT.

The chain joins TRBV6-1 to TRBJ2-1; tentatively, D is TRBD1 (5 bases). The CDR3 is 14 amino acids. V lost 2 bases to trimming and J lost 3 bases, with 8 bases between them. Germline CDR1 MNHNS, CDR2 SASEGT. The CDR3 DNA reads TGTGCCAGCAGTGAATATGACAGCTACAATGAGCAGTTCTTC. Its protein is CASSEYDSYNEQFF.

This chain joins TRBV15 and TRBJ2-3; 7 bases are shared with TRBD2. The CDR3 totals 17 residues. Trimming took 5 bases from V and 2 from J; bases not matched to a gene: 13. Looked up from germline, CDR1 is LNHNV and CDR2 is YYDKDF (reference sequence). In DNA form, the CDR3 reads TGTGCCACCAGCGTCAACCGTGGGGGACTACACACAGATACGCAGTATTTT. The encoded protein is CATSVNRGGLHTDTQYF. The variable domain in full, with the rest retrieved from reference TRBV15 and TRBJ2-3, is DAMVIQNPRYQVTQFGKPVTLSCSQTLNHNVMYWYQQKSSQAPKLLFHYYDKDFNNEADTPDNFQSRRPNTSFCFLDIRSPGLGDTAMYLCATSVNRGGLHTDTQYFGPGTRLTVL.

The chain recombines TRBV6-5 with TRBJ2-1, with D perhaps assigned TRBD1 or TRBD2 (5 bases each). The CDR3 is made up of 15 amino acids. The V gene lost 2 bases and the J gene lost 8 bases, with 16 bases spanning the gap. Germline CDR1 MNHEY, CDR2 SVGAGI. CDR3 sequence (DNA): TGTGCCAGCAGTTACGGCGTAGGGACGCGGGATGAGCAGTTCTTC. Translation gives CASSYGVGTRDEQFF.